The 5 T cell receptor beta chains given below trace back to one sample, sequenced in a study of PD-L1 blockade in urothelial cancer (dated by TCRdb to the late 2010s). Library method: the immunoSEQ multiplex PCR assay. TCRdb retrieved this table from immuneACCESS and kept in-frame rearrangements only. Not all clones are present; in checked studies, unresolved V genes account for under half, and no reason is known for the remainder. This sample is represented by roughly 100,000 clones; approximately 85% of them were singletons. The ten biggest clones cover 2% to 2.5% of the sample. Sample: PBMCs, taken around atezolizumab (anti-PD-L1) treatment. All receptors come from a middle-aged man with urothelial cancer.

The CDR3 protein is CATSRDGTGGYTF. CDR3 in DNA: TGTGCCACCAGCAGAGATGGGACAGGCGGCTACACCTTC. This rearrangement joins TRBV15 to TRBJ1-2; 8 positions match TRBD1. Germline CDR1 is LNHNV and CDR2 is YYDKDF (reference sequence). The CDR3 is 13 amino acids. The V gene end was trimmed by 0 bases and the J gene end by 8 bases; junction bases not matched to a gene: 2.

V and J are TRBV18 and TRBJ1-5; tentatively, D is TRBD1 (6 bases). The CDR3 runs 13 residues. Trimming shortened V by 4 bases and J by 3 bases, and 7 bases separated the two germline ends. From germline, CDR1 is KGHSH and CDR2 LQKENI. The DNA for the CDR3 is TGTGCCAGCTCACAGGGACACAATCAGCCCCAGCATTTT. Translating gives CASSQGHNQPQHF. The full variable domain, completed using reference TRBV18 and TRBJ1-5, is NAGVMQNPRHLVRRRGQEARLRCSPMKGHSHVYWYRQLPEEGLKFMVYLQKENIIDESGMPKERFSAEFPKEGPSILRIQQVVRGDSAAYFCASSQGHNQPQHFGDGTRLSIL.

The chain uses TRBV5-5 and TRBJ2-7; TRBD2 aligns across 7 bases. Germline values: CDR1 SGHKS, CDR2 YYEKEE (reference sequence). This CDR3 contains 13 residues. V shed 0 bases, J shed 9 bases, and the junction held 6 bases outside the gene matches. Here the CDR3 reads CASSLVASGGQYF. CDR3 bases: TGTGCCAGCAGCTTGGTAGCTAGCGGAGGGCAGTACTTC.

This chain connects TRBV10-3 to TRBJ1-1; tentative D call: TRBD1 (6 bases). Germline V CDR1 and CDR2: ENHRY, SYGVKD. The CDR3 runs to 14 residues. V dropped 0 bases and J dropped 5 bases, with 10 bases sitting between them. DNA of the CDR3: TGTGCCATCAGTGAGTCTACAGGGCAGACTGAAGCTTTCTTT. Protein product: CAISESTGQTEAFF.

The CDR3: CASSLTQGGEQYF. The CDR3 DNA reads TGTGCCAGCAGTTTAACCCAGGGGGGCGAGCAGTACTTC. The chain recombines TRBV27 with TRBJ2-7; tentative D call: TRBD1 (7 bases). CDR1 MNHEY and CDR2 SMNVEV come from the germline V gene (reference sequence). This CDR3 is 13 amino acids long. V shed 2 bases and J shed 6 bases, with 11 bases lying between them.